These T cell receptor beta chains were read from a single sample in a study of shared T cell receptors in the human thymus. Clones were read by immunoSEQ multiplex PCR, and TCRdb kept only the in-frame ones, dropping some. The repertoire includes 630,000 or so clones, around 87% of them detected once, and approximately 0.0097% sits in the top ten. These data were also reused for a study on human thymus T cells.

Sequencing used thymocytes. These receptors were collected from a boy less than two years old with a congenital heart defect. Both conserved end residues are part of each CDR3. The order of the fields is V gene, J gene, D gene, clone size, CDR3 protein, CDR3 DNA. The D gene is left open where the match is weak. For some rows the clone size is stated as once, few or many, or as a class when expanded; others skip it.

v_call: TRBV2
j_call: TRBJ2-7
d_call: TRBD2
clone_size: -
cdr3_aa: CASTWSSGIYEQYF
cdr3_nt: TGTGCCAGCACGTGGTCTAGCGGGATCTACGAGCAGTACTTC

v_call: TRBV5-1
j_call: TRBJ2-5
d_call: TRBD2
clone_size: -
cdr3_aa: CASKPSGNQETQYF
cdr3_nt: TGCGCCAGCAAGCCTAGCGGAAACCAAGAGACCCAGTACTTC

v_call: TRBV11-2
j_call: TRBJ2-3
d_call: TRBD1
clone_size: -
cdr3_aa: CASSLRYLGTGSTDTQYF
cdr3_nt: TGTGCCAGCAGCTTACGATACTTGGGGACAGGGAGCACAGATACGCAGTATTTT

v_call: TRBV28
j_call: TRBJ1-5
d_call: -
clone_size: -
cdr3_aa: CASSDPVAEQPQHF
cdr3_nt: TGTGCCAGCAGTGATCCCGTCGCCGAGCAGCCCCAGCATTTT

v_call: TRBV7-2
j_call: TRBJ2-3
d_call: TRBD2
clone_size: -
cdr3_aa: CASSLSTQTGGGTDTQYF
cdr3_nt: TGTGCCAGCAGCTTATCTACCCAGACGGGGGGGGGCACAGATACGCAGTATTTT

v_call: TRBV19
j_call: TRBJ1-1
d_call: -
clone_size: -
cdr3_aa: CASTPRGGRNTEAFF
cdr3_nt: TGTGCCAGTACCCCAAGGGGGGGAAGGAACACTGAAGCTTTCTTT

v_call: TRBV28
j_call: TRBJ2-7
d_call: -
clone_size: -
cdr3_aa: CASSPWDISEQYF
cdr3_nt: TGTGCCAGCAGTCCTTGGGACATTTCCGAGCAGTACTTC

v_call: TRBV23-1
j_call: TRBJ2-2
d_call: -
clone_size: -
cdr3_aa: CASSQPHPGELFF
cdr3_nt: TGCGCCAGCAGTCAACCCCATCCCGGGGAGCTGTTTTTT

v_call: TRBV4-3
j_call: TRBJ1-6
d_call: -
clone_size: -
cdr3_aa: CASSQDSIDTGIVGLYNSPLHF
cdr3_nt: TGCGCCAGCAGCCAAGACTCAATTGATACAGGGATTGTAGGTCTCTATAATTCACCCCTCCACTTT

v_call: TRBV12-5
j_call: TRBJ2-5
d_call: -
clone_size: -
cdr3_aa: CASGFWGEETQYF
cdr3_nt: TGTGCTAGTGGTTTCTGGGGGGAAGAGACCCAGTACTTC

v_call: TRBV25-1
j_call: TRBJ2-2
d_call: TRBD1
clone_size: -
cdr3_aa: CASSDTGTGTNTGELFF
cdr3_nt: TGTGCCAGCAGTGACACCGGGACAGGGACGAACACCGGGGAGCTGTTTTTT

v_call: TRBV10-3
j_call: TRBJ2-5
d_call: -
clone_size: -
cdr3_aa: CAISEVEYQETQYF
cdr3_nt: TGTGCCATCAGTGAAGTGGAGTACCAAGAGACCCAGTACTTC

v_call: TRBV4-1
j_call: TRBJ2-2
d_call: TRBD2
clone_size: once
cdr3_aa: CASSHLPISGGTNTGELFF
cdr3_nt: TGCGCCAGCAGCCACCTCCCCATTAGCGGGGGGACGAACACCGGGGAGCTGTTTTTT